These 31 T cell receptor beta chains were all obtained from the same sample, sequenced in a study of early T cells in non-severe SARS-CoV-2 infection. TCRdb itself ran the 5' RACE reads through MiXCR, one entry per CDR3 protein. The sample holds 65,000 to 75,000 distinct CDR3 sequences, roughly 13% seen once. Sequenced input: whole blood. Source of these receptors: an adult who was a healthcare worker with PCR-confirmed SARS-CoV-2 infection or an uninfected control (not recorded which).

The chain employs TRBV7-2 and TRBJ2-1; 10 bases match TRBD2. This CDR3 contains 16 residues. Per germline, CDR1 SGHTA and CDR2 FQGNSA. V dropped 5 bases and J dropped 3; count of bases not matched to a gene: 7. CDR3 DNA sequence: TGTGCCAGCAGCATCCTAATAGCGGGGGGCTACAATGAGCAGTTCTTC. This codes for CASSILIAGGYNEQFF.

A few counts support this clonotype. V and J are TRBV11-3 and TRBJ2-3, with D possibly matching TRBD1 (6 bases). V lost 4 bases, J lost 3 bases, and 8 bases lay in between. The CDR3 totals 13 residues. The germline V gene encodes CDR1 SGHNT and CDR2 YENEEA. The CDR3 DNA is TGTGCCAGCAGCTCCGGACAGACAGATACGCAGTATTTT. Its protein product is CASSSGQTDTQYF.

A few counts support this clonotype. The V call is TRBV29-1, the J call TRBJ2-7; 12 nucleotides agree with TRBD2. V shed 6 bases, J shed 6 bases, and the junction held 6 bases outside the gene matches. Germline V gene lookup returns CDR1 SQVTM and CDR2 ANQGSEA. This CDR3 comprises 13 residues. The CDR3 sequence: CSVRLAGDREQYF. The DNA for the CDR3 is TGCAGCGTCAGACTAGCGGGAGATCGCGAGCAGTACTTC.

V usage is TRBV7-9 and J usage is TRBJ1-1; TRBD1 agrees at 7 bases. The CDR3 consists of 15 residues. Looked up from germline, CDR1 is SEHNR and CDR2 is FQNEAQ (reference sequence). With V trimmed by 3 bases and J by 0 bases, 4 bases remained unmatched. The CDR3 DNA reads as TGTGCCAGCAGCTTCAGGGGGGCGGTGAACACTGAAGCTTTCTTT. Protein: CASSFRGAVNTEAFF.

This clonotype has more than one count but fewer than ten. The V gene is TRBV20-1, the J gene TRBJ2-5; 12 bases map to TRBD2. CDR1 DFQATT and CDR2 SNEGSKA come from the germline V gene (reference sequence). Germline trimming cut 3 bases from V and 1 base from J; bases unmatched to any gene: 6. CDR3 length equals 16 residues. The CDR3: CSASSLAGGFQETQYF. The CDR3 nucleotides are TGCAGTGCTAGCAGTCTAGCGGGGGGGTTCCAAGAGACCCAGTACTTC.

This clonotype was observed a few times. This chain connects TRBV24-1 to TRBJ1-2; D is unclear. V gave up 4 bases and J gave up 4 bases, with 6 bases separating them. The CDR3 length is 12 residues. Germline CDR1 reads KGHDR; CDR2 reads SFDVKD. The CDR3 DNA is TGTGCCACCAGTGACAACAGCTATGGCTACACCTTC. The encoded protein is CATSDNSYGYTF.

The rearrangement uses TRBV7-2 and TRBJ2-6; 7 bases agree with TRBD1. Looked up from germline, CDR1 is SGHTA and CDR2 is FQGNSA. With 0 bases clipped from V and 1 base from J, the junction kept 6 bases outside the gene matches. There are 18 residues in the CDR3. CDR3: CASSLALTGPSGANVLTF. The CDR3 nucleotides read TGTGCCAGCAGCTTAGCGTTGACAGGGCCTTCTGGGGCCAACGTCCTGACTTTC. The variable domain in full, with the rest retrieved from reference TRBV7-2 and TRBJ2-6, is GAGVSQSPSNKVTEKGKDVELRCDPISGHTALYWYRQSLGQGLEFLIYFQGNSAPDKSGLPSDRFSAERTGGSVSTLTIQRTQQEDSAVYLCASSLALTGPSGANVLTFGAGSRLTVL.

A few counts support this clonotype. The chain has TRBV5-1 and TRBJ2-1, with a possible D match to TRBD2 (5 bases). CDR1 is SGHRS, CDR2 YFSETQ, per germline. V lost 0 bases to trimming and J lost 8 bases, with 15 bases between them. The CDR3 runs 15 residues. CDR3: CASSLVLAGSDEQFF. CDR3 nucleotides: TGCGCCAGCAGCTTGGTTCTAGCTGGATCCGATGAGCAGTTCTTC.

This clonotype has at least ten counts. V and J are TRBV10-3 and TRBJ2-2, with unresolved D. V shed 7 bases and J shed 0 bases, with 3 bases lying between them. Germline V gene sequence: CDR1 ENHRY, CDR2 SYGVKD. The CDR3 length is 12 residues. The CDR3 here is CAIKANTGELFF. DNA for the CDR3: TGTGCCATCAAGGCGAACACCGGGGAGCTGTTTTTT.

This clonotype was recorded many times. The chain couples TRBV4-2 to TRBJ2-6, with a weak D call TRBD1 (6 bases). This CDR3 spans 16 amino acids. Germline V lookup: CDR1 LGHNA, CDR2 YNFKEQ. With 0 bases removed from V and 2 bases from J, the gap between germline ends came to 8 bases. CDR3 loop: CASSQDRQAGANVLTF. The CDR3, as DNA: TGTGCCAGCAGCCAAGATAGACAGGCTGGGGCCAACGTCCTGACTTTC.

This clonotype has only a few counts. The chain joins TRBV29-1 to TRBJ2-1, with D perhaps TRBD2 (7 bases). This CDR3 region has 14 residues. Germline lookup yields CDR1 SQVTM and CDR2 ANQGSEA. V was cut by 3 bases and J by 8 bases, with 17 bases left in between. This chain's CDR3 is CSVDGGGSKDEQFF. As DNA, the CDR3 is TGCAGCGTTGATGGGGGCGGGAGTAAAGATGAGCAGTTCTTC.

This clonotype was observed many times. The junction differs from germline at one of its ends, possibly a read error. The chain has TRBV7-7 and TRBJ2-5, with TRBD2 matching 12 bases. The CDR3 length is 15 residues. Germline-derived CDR1 and CDR2 are SSHAT and FNYEAQ (reference sequence). CDR3 sequence: CASSLASGRGETQYF. The CDR3 DNA sequence: TGTGCTAGCAGCTTAGCTAGCGGGAGGGGTGAGACCCAGTACTTC.

The V and J genes are TRBV10-3 and TRBJ1-4; D gene ambiguous. Trimming took off 2 bases at V and 8 bases at J, with 9 bases between the two ends. The CDR3 has 13 residues. Per the germline V gene, CDR1 is ENHRY and CDR2 is SYGVKD. The CDR3 DNA reads as TGTGCCATCAGTGAGGCCTTCCAGGAAAAACTGTTTTTT. This encodes CAISEAFQEKLFF.

The gene calls are TRBV6-5 and TRBJ1-2, with D uncertain. From germline, CDR1 is MNHEY and CDR2 SVGAGI. The CDR3 runs 12 residues. Trimming took off 5 bases at V and 8 bases at J, with 12 bases between the two ends. CDR3 in DNA: TGTGCCAGCAGTCCCGGACGGGCGGGCTACACCTTC. Translation gives CASSPGRAGYTF.

This chain links TRBV11-3 with TRBJ2-7, with D perhaps assigned TRBD1 or TRBD2 (7 bases each). Germline V gene lookup returns CDR1 SGHNT and CDR2 YENEEA. The CDR3 is 14 amino acids. V was cut by 5 bases and J by 5 bases, with 16 bases left in between. The CDR3 loop reads CASSLGGDSDEQYF. For the CDR3, the DNA is TGTGCCAGCAGCCTGGGAGGGGACAGTGACGAGCAGTACTTC. The whole variable domain, remainder taken from reference TRBV11-3 and TRBJ2-7, is EAGVVQSPRYKIIEKKQPVAFWCNPISGHNTLYWYLQNLGQGPELLIRYENEEAVDDSQLPKDRFSAERLKGVDSTLKIQPAELGDSAVYLCASSLGGDSDEQYFGPGTRLTVT.

Many counts were recorded for this clonotype. This chain connects TRBV28 to TRBJ1-4; 8 nucleotides match TRBD1. Germline CDR1 reads MDHEN; CDR2 reads SYDVKM. This CDR3 is built from 14 residues. Trimming at V came to 6 bases and at J to 8 bases, leaving 8 bases not matched to a gene. CDR3 protein: CASRSDRVFEKLFF. The DNA of the CDR3 is TGTGCCAGCAGATCGGACAGGGTATTCGAAAAACTGTTTTTT. Based on the CDR3 plus reference TRBV28 and TRBJ1-4, the full variable domain is DVKVTQSSRYLVKRTGEKVFLECVQDMDHENMFWYRQDPGLGLRLIYFSYDVKMKEKGDIPEGYSVSREKKERFSLILESASTNQTSMYLCASRSDRVFEKLFFGSGTQLSVL.

The chain employs TRBV12-5 and TRBJ2-7, with 8 bases fitting TRBD1. V was clipped by 6 bases and J by 0 bases; unmatched bases: 7. The CDR3 has 15 residues. The germline gives CDR1 LGHNT, CDR2 FRNRAP. CDR3 amino acids: CASGLTGDNSYEQYF. The CDR3 nucleotides are TGTGCTAGTGGCCTGACAGGGGATAACTCCTACGAGCAGTACTTC.

This clonotype was seen many times. The chain links TRBV3-1 to TRBJ2-4; D not resolved. This CDR3 has 13 amino acids. Germline assignment: CDR1 LGHDT and CDR2 YNNKEL (reference sequence). V was cut by 4 bases and J by 9 bases, with 13 bases left in between. The chain's CDR3 is CASSLTRVAIQYF. CDR3 coding DNA: TGTGCCAGCAGCCTCACGCGTGTCGCCATTCAGTACTTC.

A few counts support this clonotype. This CDR3 is CASSPAVGHTEAFF. CDR3 in DNA: TGTGCCAGCTCACCAGCGGTGGGTCACACTGAAGCTTTCTTT. The chain recombines TRBV18 with TRBJ1-1, with D unclear. The V end lost 2 bases, the J end lost 3 bases, and 10 bases lay between the germline ends. CDR1 is KGHSH, CDR2 LQKENI, per germline. The CDR3 length is 14 residues.

CDR3 DNA: TGCAGTGCAACCAGGGGCTCGGCTGAAGCTTTCTTT. This codes for CSATRGSAEAFF. The J gene is TRBJ1-1, the V gene TRBV20-1, with a possible D match to TRBD1 (6 bases). This CDR3 is built from 12 residues. In germline, CDR1 is DFQATT, CDR2 SNEGSKA (reference sequence). Between the trimmed V and J ends, which lost 6 bases and 6 bases, there was a span of 14 bases.

This clonotype was detected a few times. The chain employs TRBV7-8 and TRBJ2-7; 9 bases fit TRBD2. The CDR3 runs to 17 residues. V trimming: 1 base; J trimming: 1 base; junction bases outside the gene matches: 8. CDR1 and CDR2 (germline): SGHVS, FQNEAQ. The CDR3 spells CASSLGAAGGGSYEQYF. In nucleotides, the CDR3 is TGTGCCAGCAGCTTAGGGGCAGCGGGAGGAGGATCCTACGAGCAGTACTTC.

This clonotype was seen repeatedly, ten times or more. The chain uses TRBV7-2 and TRBJ2-3; TRBD2 matches 8 bases. This CDR3 is built from 15 residues. J gave up 2 bases and V 5 bases, and 6 bases lay outside the gene matches. From germline, CDR1 is SGHTA and CDR2 FQGNSA. CDR3 nucleotide sequence: TGTGCCAGCAGCCCAACCGGGGGGGTCACAGATACGCAGTATTTT. This translates into CASSPTGGVTDTQYF.

This clonotype was observed many times. The chain joins TRBV5-1 to TRBJ2-2, with 8 bases fitting TRBD2. From germline, CDR1 is SGHRS and CDR2 YFSETQ. V gave up 3 bases and J gave up 7 bases; unmatched junction bases: 14. This CDR3 comprises 17 residues. DNA of the CDR3: TGCGCCAGCAGCTCCCCCCTACGGGGGGGCTTTAGCGGGGAGCTGTTTTTT. This gives the protein CASSSPLRGGFSGELFF.

This clonotype was detected ten times or more. V usage is TRBV20-1 and J usage is TRBJ2-4, with a weak D call TRBD2 (5 bases). V lost 3 bases and J 6 bases, leaving 12 bases between the germline ends. Per germline, CDR1 DFQATT and CDR2 SNEGSKA (reference sequence). CDR3 length: 13 residues. The CDR3 region is CSASLSAGNIQYF. The CDR3 DNA reads TGCAGTGCTAGTCTATCGGCGGGAAACATTCAGTACTTC.

This clonotype was counted many times. J is TRBJ2-7 and V is TRBV11-2; 7 bases fit TRBD1. This CDR3 has 17 residues. The junction had 15 bases not matched to a gene; V was cut back by 4 bases and J by 3 bases. Germline V gene sequence: CDR1 SGHAT, CDR2 FQNNGV. CDR3 DNA: TGTGCCAGCAGCTCGTTAGTCCGGACAGGCTTTTTCTACGAGCAGTACTTC. It yields the protein CASSSLVRTGFFYEQYF.

The genes are TRBV7-9 and TRBJ2-4; D is possibly TRBD1 (6 bases). The V end was cut by 5 bases, the J end by 0 bases, with 17 bases between. Germline V CDR1 and CDR2: SEHNR, FQNEAQ (reference sequence). The CDR3 runs to 17 residues. DNA for the CDR3: TGTGCCAGCAGCCATGACAGGACGGAGCTAGCCAAAAACATTCAGTACTTC. Translation: CASSHDRTELAKNIQYF.

The V call is TRBV7-9, the J call TRBJ2-3, with a tentative D call TRBD2 (7 bases). V gave up 8 bases and J gave up 1 base, with 13 bases separating them. The CDR3 spans 14 residues. CDR1 is SEHNR, CDR2 FQNEAQ, per germline (reference sequence). CDR3 region: CASAQGRGTDTQYF. DNA for the CDR3: TGTGCCAGCGCCCAGGGGAGGGGCACAGATACGCAGTATTTT.

The genes are TRBV5-5 and TRBJ1-1; D gene unclear. The V gene lost 4 bases and the J gene lost 7 bases, with 17 bases spanning the gap. CDR3 length: 14 residues. Looked up from germline, CDR1 is SGHKS and CDR2 is YYEKEE (reference sequence). CDR3 region: CASSVNANSREAFF. In nucleotides, the CDR3 is TGTGCCAGCAGCGTTAATGCTAACTCCCGTGAAGCTTTCTTT.

J is TRBJ2-2 and V is TRBV18; TRBD2 is a possible D gene (6 bases). V was cut by 6 bases and J by 4 bases, with 15 bases left in between. Germline-derived CDR1 and CDR2 are KGHSH and LQKENI. The CDR3 covers 15 residues. CDR3 in amino acids: CASSLRDFFTGELFF. CDR3 bases: TGTGCCAGCTCCCTCCGGGACTTCTTCACCGGGGAGCTGTTTTTT. Complete variable domain (other parts from reference TRBV18 and TRBJ2-2): NAGVMQNPRHLVRRRGQEARLRCSPMKGHSHVYWYRQLPEEGLKFMVYLQKENIIDESGMPKERFSAEFPKEGPSILRIQQVVRGDSAAYFCASSLRDFFTGELFFGEGSRLTVL.

This clonotype was detected a few times. V and J are TRBV6-1 and TRBJ2-3; tentatively, D is TRBD1 (5 bases). The CDR3 length is 14 residues. Germline CDR1 and CDR2: MNHNS and SASEGT. The V end was cut by 2 bases, the J end by 3 bases, with 9 bases between. The CDR3 nucleotides read TGTGCCAGCAGTGAAACCCAGGGAACAGATACGCAGTATTTT. This codes for CASSETQGTDTQYF.

This clonotype has ten or more counts. CDR3 in amino acids: CASSLRDGQPQHF. Here the CDR3 DNA reads TGTGCCAGCAGCTTACGGGACGGTCAGCCCCAGCATTTT. V is TRBV7-9 and J is TRBJ1-5; perhaps TRBD1 as D (5 bases). Germline V gene lookup returns CDR1 SEHNR and CDR2 FQNEAQ (reference sequence). The germline V and J ends were trimmed by 2 bases and 6 bases, with 8 bases remaining between them. The CDR3 runs to 13 residues.